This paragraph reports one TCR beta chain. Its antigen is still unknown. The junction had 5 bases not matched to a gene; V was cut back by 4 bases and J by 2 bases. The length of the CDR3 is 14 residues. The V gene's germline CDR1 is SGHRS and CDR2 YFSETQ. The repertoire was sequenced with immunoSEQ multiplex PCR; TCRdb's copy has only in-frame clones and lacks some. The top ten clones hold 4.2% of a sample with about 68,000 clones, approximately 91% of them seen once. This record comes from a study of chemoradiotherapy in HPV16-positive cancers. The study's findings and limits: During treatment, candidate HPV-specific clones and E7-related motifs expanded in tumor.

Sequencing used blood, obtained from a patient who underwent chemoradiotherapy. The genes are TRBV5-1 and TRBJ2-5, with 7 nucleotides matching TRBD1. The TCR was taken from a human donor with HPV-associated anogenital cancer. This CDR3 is CASSEVGQQETQYF. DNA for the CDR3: TGCGCCAGCAGCGAGGTGGGACAGCAAGAGACCCAGTACTTC.